The TCR beta chain under discussion was sequenced for a study of T cell responses to AZD1222 COVID-19 vaccine. On the study more broadly: Second doses at about 4 or about 12 weeks were pooled.

Overall study findings and caveats: Spike as a whole was targeted by vaccine-associated CD4 TCRs, dominant at 160-218 and 743-854. Mostly white British, mostly female donors; authors suggested clonal diversity may be underestimated.

Generated by immunoSEQ multiplex PCR, the TCRdb table keeps only in-frame clones and is missing some. Among about 92,000 clones listed, around 93% were seen once. Trimming took 2 bases from V and 4 from J, leaving 9 bases between them. The CDR3 consists of 14 residues. In germline, CDR1 is SNHLY, CDR2 FYNNEI. Worth noting for this clone: Antigen unknown.

The chain is built from TRBV2 and TRBJ1-3; D is ambiguous. Sequencing used peripheral blood, obtained on day 0 of AZD1222 vaccination. The sequence came from an adult in good health. The CDR3 here is CASSETGYGNTIYF. The CDR3 DNA reads TGTGCCAGCAGTGAAACGGGGTACGGAAACACCATATATTTT.